Reported below is one TCR beta chain. The CDR3 contains 14 residues. Per germline, CDR1 SGDLS and CDR2 YYNGEE. Trimming took 0 bases from V and 3 from J, leaving 10 bases between them. This sample was taken from a study of patients and donors after allogeneic stem cell transplantation. TCRdb reanalysed the RT-PCR reads using MiXCR and keeps one entry per CDR3 protein. The table has tens of thousands of distinct CDR3 sequences, roughly 15% seen once. V is TRBV9 and J is TRBJ2-7; D gene uncertain. The receptor's source is a human donor who was either an allogeneic HSCT recipient or a stem cell or donor lymphocyte infusion donor (not recorded which). It is not recorded whose cells these are; they may come from a transplant donor. Material: blood, either unsorted or a sorted T cell fraction (not recorded which). The CDR3 sequence is CASSVAPGLYEQYF. The CDR3 DNA follows: TGTGCCAGCAGCGTAGCCCCGGGTCTCTACGAGCAGTACTTC.